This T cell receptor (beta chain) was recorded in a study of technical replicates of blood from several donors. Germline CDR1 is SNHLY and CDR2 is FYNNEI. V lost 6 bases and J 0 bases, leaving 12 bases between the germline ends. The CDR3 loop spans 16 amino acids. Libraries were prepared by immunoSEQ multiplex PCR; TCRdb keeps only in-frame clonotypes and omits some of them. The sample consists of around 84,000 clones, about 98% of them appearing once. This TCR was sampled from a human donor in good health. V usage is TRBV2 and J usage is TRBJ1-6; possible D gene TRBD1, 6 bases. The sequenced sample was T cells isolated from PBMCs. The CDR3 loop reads CASSVTGSSYNSPLHF. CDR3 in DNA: TGTGCCAGCAGCGTAACAGGGAGCTCCTATAATTCACCCCTCCACTTT.